Listed below are T cell receptor beta chains from one sample, sequenced in a study of CD8 T cells in Susac syndrome. MiXCR, run by TCRdb on the immunoSEQ multiplex PCR reads, gives a single entry per CDR3 protein. The sample holds about 120,000 distinct CDR3 sequences; 85% to 95% are singletons and the top ten take about 0.11%. The material sequenced was CD8+ T cells from PBMCs. These receptors all come from a human donor in good health. Both conserved end residues are part of each CDR3.

j_call | v_call | cdr3_aa
TRBJ2-6 | TRBV6-5 | CASSYFPTGNSGANVLTF
TRBJ2-3 | TRBV15 | CATSRDKAGGPDTQYF
TRBJ2-1 | TRBV7-9 | CASSSSMNNEQFF
TRBJ1-1 | TRBV12-3/TRBV12-4 | CASSWAGGTGTEAFF
TRBJ1-2 | TRBV5-4 | CASSLAESPKIYGYTF
TRBJ1-1 | TRBV6-6 | CASSYSVGGITEAFF
TRBJ2-1 | TRBV2 | CASKPDRAYNEQFF
TRBJ2-2 | TRBV7-3 | CASSFLGVNTGELFF
TRBJ2-1 | TRBV6-1 | CASSDLLAGGPRSSYNEQFF
TRBJ1-2 | TRBV6-6 | CASSYLQGLLYGYTF
TRBJ1-1 | TRBV5-6 | CASSPRLRGLNTEAFF
TRBJ2-1 | TRBV5-4 | CASRGQGNNEQFF
TRBJ2-2 | TRBV19 | CASKGLAGVYTGELFF